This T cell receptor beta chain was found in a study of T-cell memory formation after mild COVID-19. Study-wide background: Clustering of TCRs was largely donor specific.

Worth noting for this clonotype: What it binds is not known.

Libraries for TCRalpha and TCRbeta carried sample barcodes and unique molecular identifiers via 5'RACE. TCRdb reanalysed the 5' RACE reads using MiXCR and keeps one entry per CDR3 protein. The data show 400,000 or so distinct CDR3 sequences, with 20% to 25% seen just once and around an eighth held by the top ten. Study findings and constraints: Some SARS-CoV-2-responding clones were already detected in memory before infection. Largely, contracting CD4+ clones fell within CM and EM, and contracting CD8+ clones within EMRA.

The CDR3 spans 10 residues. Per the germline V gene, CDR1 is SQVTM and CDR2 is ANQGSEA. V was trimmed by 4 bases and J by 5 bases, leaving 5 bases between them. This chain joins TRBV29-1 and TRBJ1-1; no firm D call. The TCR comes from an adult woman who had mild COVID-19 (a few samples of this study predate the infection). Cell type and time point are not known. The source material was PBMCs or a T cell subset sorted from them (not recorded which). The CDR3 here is CSVVVTEAFF. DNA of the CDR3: TGCAGCGTTGTGGTTACTGAAGCTTTCTTT.